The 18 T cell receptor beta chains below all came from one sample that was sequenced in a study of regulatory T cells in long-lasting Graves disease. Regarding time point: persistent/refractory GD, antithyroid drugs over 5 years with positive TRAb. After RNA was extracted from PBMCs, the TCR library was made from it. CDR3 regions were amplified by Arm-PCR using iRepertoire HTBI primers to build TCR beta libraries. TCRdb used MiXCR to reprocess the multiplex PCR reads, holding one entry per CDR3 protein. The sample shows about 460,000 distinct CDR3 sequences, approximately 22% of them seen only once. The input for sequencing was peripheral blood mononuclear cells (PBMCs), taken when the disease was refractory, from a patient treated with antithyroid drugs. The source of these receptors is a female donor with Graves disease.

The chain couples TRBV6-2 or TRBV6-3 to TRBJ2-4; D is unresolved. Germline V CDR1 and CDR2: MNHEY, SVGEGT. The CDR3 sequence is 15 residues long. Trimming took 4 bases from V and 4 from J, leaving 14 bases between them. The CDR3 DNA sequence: TGTGCCAGCAGTTGGTCAGATGACTTAAAAAACATTCAGTACTTC. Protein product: CASSWSDDLKNIQYF.

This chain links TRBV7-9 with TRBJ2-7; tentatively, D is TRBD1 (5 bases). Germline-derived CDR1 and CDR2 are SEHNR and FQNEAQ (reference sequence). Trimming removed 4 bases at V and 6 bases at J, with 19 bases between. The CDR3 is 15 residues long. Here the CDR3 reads CASSSPGSLGFEQYF. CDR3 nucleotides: TGTGCCAGCAGCTCCCCAGGGTCCCTGGGCTTCGAGCAGTACTTC.

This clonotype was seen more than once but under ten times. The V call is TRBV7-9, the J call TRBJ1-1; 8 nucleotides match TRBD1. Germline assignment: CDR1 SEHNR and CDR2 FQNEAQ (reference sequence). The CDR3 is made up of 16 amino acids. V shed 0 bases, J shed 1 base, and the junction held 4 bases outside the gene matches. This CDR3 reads CASSLARTGPNTEAFF. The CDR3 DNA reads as TGTGCCAGCAGCTTAGCCCGGACAGGGCCGAACACTGAAGCTTTCTTT.

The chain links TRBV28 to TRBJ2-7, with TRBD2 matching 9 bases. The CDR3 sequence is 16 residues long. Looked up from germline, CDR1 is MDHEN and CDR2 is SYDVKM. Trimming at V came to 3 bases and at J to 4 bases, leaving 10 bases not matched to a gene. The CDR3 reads CASSLGLAGIRYEQYF. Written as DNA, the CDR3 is TGTGCCAGCAGTTTGGGTCTAGCGGGAATCAGGTACGAGCAGTACTTC.

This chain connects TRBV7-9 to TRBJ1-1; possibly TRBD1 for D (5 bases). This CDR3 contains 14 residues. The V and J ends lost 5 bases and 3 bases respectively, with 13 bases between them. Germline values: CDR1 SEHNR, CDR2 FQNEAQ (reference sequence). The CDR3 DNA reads TGTGCCAGCAGCCCGGACATGGGGGACACTGAAGCTTTCTTT. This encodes CASSPDMGDTEAFF.

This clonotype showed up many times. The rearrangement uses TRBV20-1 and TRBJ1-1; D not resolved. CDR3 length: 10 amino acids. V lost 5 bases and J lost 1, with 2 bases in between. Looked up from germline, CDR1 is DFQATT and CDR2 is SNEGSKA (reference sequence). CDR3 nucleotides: TGCAGTGCTCGGAACACTGAAGCTTTCTTT. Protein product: CSARNTEAFF.

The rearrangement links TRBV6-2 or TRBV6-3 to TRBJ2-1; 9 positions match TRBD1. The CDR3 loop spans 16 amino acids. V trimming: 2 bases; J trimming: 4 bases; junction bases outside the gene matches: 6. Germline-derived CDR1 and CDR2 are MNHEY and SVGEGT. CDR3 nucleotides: TGTGCCAGCAGTTACGGCCCCGGGACAGGGTACAATGAGCAGTTCTTC. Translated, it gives CASSYGPGTGYNEQFF.

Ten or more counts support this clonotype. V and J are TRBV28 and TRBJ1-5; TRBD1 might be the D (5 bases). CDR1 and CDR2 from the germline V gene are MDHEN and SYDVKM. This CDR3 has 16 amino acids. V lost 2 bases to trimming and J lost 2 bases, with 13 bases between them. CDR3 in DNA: TGTGCCAGCAGTTTAGGAGGAGGGGTGGGCAATCAGCCCCAGCATTTT. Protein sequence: CASSLGGGVGNQPQHF. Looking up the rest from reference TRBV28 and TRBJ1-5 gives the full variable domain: DVKVTQSSRYLVKRTGEKVFLECVQDMDHENMFWYRQDPGLGLRLIYFSYDVKMKEKGDIPEGYSVSREKKERFSLILESASTNQTSMYLCASSLGGGVGNQPQHFGDGTRLSIL.

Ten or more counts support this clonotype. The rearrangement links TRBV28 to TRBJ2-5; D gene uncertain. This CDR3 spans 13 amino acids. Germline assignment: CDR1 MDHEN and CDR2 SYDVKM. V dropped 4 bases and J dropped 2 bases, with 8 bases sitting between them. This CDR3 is CASSSESQETQYF. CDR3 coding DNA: TGTGCCAGCAGTTCGGAGTCTCAAGAGACCCAGTACTTC.

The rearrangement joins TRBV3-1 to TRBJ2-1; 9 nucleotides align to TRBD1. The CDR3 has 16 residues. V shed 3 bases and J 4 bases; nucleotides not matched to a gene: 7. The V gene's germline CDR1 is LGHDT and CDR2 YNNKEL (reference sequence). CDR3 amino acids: CASSQATGGEYNEQFF. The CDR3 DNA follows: TGTGCCAGCAGCCAGGCAACAGGGGGCGAGTACAATGAGCAGTTCTTC.

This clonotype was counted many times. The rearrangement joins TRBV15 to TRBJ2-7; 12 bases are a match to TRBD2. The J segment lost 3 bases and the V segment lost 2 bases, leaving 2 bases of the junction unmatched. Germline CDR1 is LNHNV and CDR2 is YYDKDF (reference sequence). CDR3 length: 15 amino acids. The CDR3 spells CATSRRTSGDYEQYF. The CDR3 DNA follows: TGTGCCACCAGCAGAAGGACTAGCGGGGACTACGAGCAGTACTTC.

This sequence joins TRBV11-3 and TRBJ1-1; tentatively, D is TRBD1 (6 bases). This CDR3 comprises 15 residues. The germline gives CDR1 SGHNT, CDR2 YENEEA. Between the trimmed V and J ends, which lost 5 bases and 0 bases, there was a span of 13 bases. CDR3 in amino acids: CASSGGRVMNTEAFF. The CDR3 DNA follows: TGTGCCAGCAGCGGGGGGCGGGTGATGAACACTGAAGCTTTCTTT. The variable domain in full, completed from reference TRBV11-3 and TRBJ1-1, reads EAGVVQSPRYKIIEKKQPVAFWCNPISGHNTLYWYLQNLGQGPELLIRYENEEAVDDSQLPKDRFSAERLKGVDSTLKIQPAELGDSAVYLCASSGGRVMNTEAFFGQGTRLTVV.

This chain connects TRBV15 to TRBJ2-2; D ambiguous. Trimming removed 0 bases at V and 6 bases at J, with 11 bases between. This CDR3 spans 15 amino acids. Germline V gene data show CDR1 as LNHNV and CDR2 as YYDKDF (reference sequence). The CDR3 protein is CATSREAIGPGELFF. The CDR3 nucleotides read TGTGCCACCAGCAGAGAAGCGATTGGCCCCGGGGAGCTGTTTTTT.

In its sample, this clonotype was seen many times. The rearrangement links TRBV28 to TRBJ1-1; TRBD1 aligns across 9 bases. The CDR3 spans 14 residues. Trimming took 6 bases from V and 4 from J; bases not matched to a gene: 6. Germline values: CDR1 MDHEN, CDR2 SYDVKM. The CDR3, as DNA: TGTGCCAGCAGGGTACAGGGGGCGAGCACTGAAGCTTTCTTT. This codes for CASRVQGASTEAFF.

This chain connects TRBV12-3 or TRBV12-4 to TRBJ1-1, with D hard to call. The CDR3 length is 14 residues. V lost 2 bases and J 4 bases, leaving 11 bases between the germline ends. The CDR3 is CASSLSGWTTEAFF. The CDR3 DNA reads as TGTGCCAGCAGTTTATCCGGGTGGACCACTGAAGCTTTCTTT.

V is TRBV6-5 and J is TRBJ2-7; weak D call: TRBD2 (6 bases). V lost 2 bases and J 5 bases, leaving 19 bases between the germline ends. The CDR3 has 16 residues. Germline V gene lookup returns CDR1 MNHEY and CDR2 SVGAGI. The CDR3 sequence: CASSYASQGGVHEQYF. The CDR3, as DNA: TGTGCCAGCAGTTACGCTTCTCAGGGCGGGGTCCACGAGCAGTACTTC.

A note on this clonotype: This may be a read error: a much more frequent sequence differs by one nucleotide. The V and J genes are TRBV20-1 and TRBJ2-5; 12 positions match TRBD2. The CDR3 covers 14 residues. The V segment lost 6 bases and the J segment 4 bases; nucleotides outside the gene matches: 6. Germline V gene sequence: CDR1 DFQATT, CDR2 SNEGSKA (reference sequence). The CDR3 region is CSAHGTSGRETQYF. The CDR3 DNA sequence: TGCAGTGCCCACGGGACTAGCGGGCGAGAGACCCAGTACTTC.

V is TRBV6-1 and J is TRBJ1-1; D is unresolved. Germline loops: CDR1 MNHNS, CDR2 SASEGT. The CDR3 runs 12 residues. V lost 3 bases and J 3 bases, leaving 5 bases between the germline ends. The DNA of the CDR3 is TGTGCCAGCAGTGACAGGCACACTGAAGCTTTCTTT. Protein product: CASSDRHTEAFF.